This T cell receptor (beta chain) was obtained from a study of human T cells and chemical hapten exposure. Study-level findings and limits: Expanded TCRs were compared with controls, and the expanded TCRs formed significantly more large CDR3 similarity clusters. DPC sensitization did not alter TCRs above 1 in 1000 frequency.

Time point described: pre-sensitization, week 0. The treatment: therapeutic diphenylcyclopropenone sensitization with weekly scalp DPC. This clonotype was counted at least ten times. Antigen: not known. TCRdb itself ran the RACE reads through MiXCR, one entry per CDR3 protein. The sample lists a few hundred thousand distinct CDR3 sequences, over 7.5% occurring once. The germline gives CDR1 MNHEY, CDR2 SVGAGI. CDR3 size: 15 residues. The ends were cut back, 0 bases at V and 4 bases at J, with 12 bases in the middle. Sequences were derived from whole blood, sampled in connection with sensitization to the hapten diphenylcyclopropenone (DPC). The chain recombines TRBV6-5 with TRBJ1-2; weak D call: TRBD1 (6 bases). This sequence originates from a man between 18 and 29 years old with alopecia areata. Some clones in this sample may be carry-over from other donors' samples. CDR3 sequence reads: CASSYSTGGLYGYTF. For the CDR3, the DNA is TGTGCCAGCAGTTACTCGACAGGAGGACTCTATGGCTACACCTTC.